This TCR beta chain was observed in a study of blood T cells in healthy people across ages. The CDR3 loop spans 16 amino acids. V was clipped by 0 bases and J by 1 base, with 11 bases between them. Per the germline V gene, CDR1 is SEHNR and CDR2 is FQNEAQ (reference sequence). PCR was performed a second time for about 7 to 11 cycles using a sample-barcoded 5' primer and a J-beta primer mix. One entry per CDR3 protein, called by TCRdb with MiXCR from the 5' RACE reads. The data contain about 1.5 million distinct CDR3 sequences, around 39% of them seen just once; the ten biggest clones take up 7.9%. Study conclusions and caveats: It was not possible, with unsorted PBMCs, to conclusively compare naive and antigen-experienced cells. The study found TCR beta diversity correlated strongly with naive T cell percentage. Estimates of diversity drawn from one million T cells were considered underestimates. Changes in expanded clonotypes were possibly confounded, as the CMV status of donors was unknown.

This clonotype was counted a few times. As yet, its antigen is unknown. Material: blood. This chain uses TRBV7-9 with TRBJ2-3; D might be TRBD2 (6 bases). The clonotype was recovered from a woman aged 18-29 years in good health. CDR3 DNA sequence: TGTGCCAGCAGCTTAGCGGGAGGCGGGGGCACAGATACGCAGTATTTT. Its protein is CASSLAGGGGTDTQYF. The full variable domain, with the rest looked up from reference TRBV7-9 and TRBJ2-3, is DTGVSQNPRHKITKRGQNVTFRCDPISEHNRLYWYRQTLGQGPEFLTYFQNEAQLEKSRLLSDRFSAERPKGSFSTLEIQRTEQGDSAMYLCASSLAGGGGTDTQYFGPGTRLTVL.